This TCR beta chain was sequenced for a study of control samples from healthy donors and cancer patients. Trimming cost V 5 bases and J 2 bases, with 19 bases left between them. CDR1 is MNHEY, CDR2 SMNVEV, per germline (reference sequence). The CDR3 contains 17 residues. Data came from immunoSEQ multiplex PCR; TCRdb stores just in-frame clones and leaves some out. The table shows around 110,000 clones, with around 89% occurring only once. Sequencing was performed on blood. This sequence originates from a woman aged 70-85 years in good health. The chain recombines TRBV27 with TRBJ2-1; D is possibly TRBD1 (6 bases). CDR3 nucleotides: TGTGCCAGCAGTCGCCCGGGCCCGGGGACACCCTACAATGAGCAGTTCTTC. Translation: CASSRPGPGTPYNEQFF.